There are a few counts of the clone carrying this TCR beta chain. As yet, its antigen is unknown. Time point noted: pre-sensitization, week 0. Treatment denoted: therapeutic diphenylcyclopropenone sensitization with weekly scalp DPC. Single cDNA molecules in the library carried unique molecular identifiers attached during preparation. TCRdb re-called the RACE reads with MiXCR, one entry per CDR3 protein. The data hold more than 250,000 distinct CDR3 sequences, with about 9% observed a single time. This entry is derived from a study of human T cells and chemical hapten exposure. For the study at large: DPC at 2% was the sensitizing agent, placed on roughly 2 cm by roughly 2 cm of upper inner arm skin. Study-wide results and limits: Patch test score rose with PT1 expanded TCR count, significant at thresholds 8, 16 and 32, not 4. TCRs exceeding a frequency of 1 in 1000 stayed unchanged under DPC sensitization.

Germline values: CDR1 MNHEY, CDR2 SVGEGT. Trimming removed 7 bases at V and 0 bases at J, with 24 bases between. The CDR3 sequence is 18 residues long. Sequenced here: whole blood, sampled in connection with sensitization to the hapten diphenylcyclopropenone (DPC). The sequence came from a woman aged 40 to 50 with alopecia areata. Some clones in this sample may be carry-over from other donors' samples. The rearrangement uses TRBV6-2 or TRBV6-3 and TRBJ2-5, with D perhaps TRBD1 (5 bases). The CDR3 region is CASTKGRLSRADQETQYF. The CDR3 nucleotides are TGTGCCAGCACCAAAGGCCGGCTTAGCAGGGCAGACCAAGAGACCCAGTACTTC.